This T cell receptor (beta chain) was obtained from a study of blood T cell repertoires in COVID-19. Some clones are missing from TCRdb's copy, which holds only in-frame ones; the method was immunoSEQ multiplex PCR. The sample carries approximately 130,000 clones, 85% to 90% recorded once. This clone appeared a single time. Trimming pared 5 bases from V and 4 bases from J, leaving 21 bases between. Germline values: CDR1 LGHNT, CDR2 FRNRAP. The CDR3 runs 16 residues. The sequenced sample consisted of peripheral blood. This clonotype was obtained from a human donor in a cohort sampled during active COVID-19. V is TRBV12-5 and J is TRBJ2-7, with D perhaps matching TRBD1 (6 bases). CDR3: CASGLLQGFEAYEQYF. The DNA for the CDR3 is TGTGCTAGTGGTCTCCTACAGGGCTTTGAAGCGTACGAGCAGTACTTC.